The 27 T cell receptor beta chains below come from one sample, sequenced in a study of blood T cell repertoires in COVID-19. The protocol was immunoSEQ multiplex PCR, while the TCRdb copy is restricted to in-frame clones and leaves out a portion. The sample shows 110,000 to 150,000 clones, roughly 90% of them seen only once. The sequenced sample was peripheral blood. These receptors came from a man between 60 and 75 years old with active or convalescent COVID-19.

The J gene is TRBJ2-6, the V gene TRBV30; D is unresolved. The length of the CDR3 is 15 residues. Germline V CDR1 and CDR2: GTSNPN, SVGIG (reference sequence). With 4 bases removed from V and 0 bases from J, the gap between germline ends came to 10 bases. The CDR3 nucleotides read TGTGCCTGGACTAAAACTGGCTCTGGGGCCAACGTCCTGACTTTC. Protein sequence: CAWTKTGSGANVLTF.

The sample holds one count of this clone. J is TRBJ2-1 and V is TRBV4-1; TRBD1 might be the D (6 bases). The V end was cut by 3 bases, the J end by 10 bases, with 16 bases between. Germline CDR1 and CDR2: MGHRA and YSYEKL. The CDR3 length is 14 residues. The CDR3 DNA sequence: TGCGCCAGCAGCCACCTTTCGGGACAACTCGAGCAGTTCTTC. It translates to CASSHLSGQLEQFF.

This sequence joins TRBV28 and TRBJ2-2, with 9 bases lining up with TRBD2. V shed 6 bases and J 7 bases; nucleotides not matched to a gene: 12. Germline CDR1 reads MDHEN; CDR2 reads SYDVKM. The CDR3 has 16 amino acids. CDR3 nucleotides: TGTGCCAGCAGCAAACCGGGACTAGCATACCGCGGGGAGCTGTTTTTT. Amino acid sequence: CASSKPGLAYRGELFF.

V gene TRBV18 combines with J gene TRBJ1-4; tentative D call: TRBD1 (6 bases). This CDR3 is 15 amino acids long. CDR1 and CDR2 (germline): KGHSH, LQKENI. The V end lost 1 base, the J end lost 6 bases, and 12 bases lay between the germline ends. In DNA, the CDR3 is TGTGCCAGCTCACCACAGAACAGGGATGATGAAAAACTGTTTTTT. Translated: CASSPQNRDDEKLFF. The whole variable domain, remainder taken from reference TRBV18 and TRBJ1-4, is NAGVMQNPRHLVRRRGQEARLRCSPMKGHSHVYWYRQLPEEGLKFMVYLQKENIIDESGMPKERFSAEFPKEGPSILRIQQVVRGDSAAYFCASSPQNRDDEKLFFGSGTQLSVL.

The V gene is TRBV30, the J gene TRBJ2-2; a weak D match, TRBD2 (6 bases). The CDR3 has 15 residues. Germline assignment: CDR1 GTSNPN and CDR2 SVGIG (reference sequence). The V and J ends lost 0 bases and 5 bases respectively, with 13 bases between them. The CDR3 bases are TGTGCCTGGAGTGTGGTGGGCGGGGATACCGGGGAGCTGTTTTTT. Its protein product is CAWSVVGGDTGELFF.

The chain recombines TRBV18 with TRBJ1-1, with D possibly TRBD1 on 5 matching bases. V dropped 6 bases and J dropped 1 base, with 12 bases sitting between them. This CDR3 has 14 residues. Germline V gene data show CDR1 as KGHSH and CDR2 as LQKENI. The CDR3 DNA follows: TGTGCCAGCTCCTGGGGTACAGGGAACACTGAAGCTTTCTTT. This gives the protein CASSWGTGNTEAFF.

The V call is TRBV4-1, the J call TRBJ2-5; TRBD2 matches 8 bases. The CDR3 totals 16 residues. J lost 4 bases, V lost 1 base, and 8 bases had no gene match. Germline V lookup: CDR1 MGHRA, CDR2 YSYEKL. CDR3 nucleotide sequence: TGCGCCAGCAGCCAAGTTGCTAGCGGGTTATTAGAGACCCAGTACTTC. Translating gives CASSQVASGLLETQYF.

V and J are TRBV5-4 and TRBJ1-1, with TRBD1 identical over 9 bases. The CDR3 covers 15 residues. The ends lost 4 bases at V and 8 bases at J; junction bases unmatched: 12. Germline V CDR1 and CDR2: SGHNT, YYREEE (reference sequence). CDR3 sequence: CASSNPQGATLEAFF. DNA of the CDR3: TGTGCCAGCAGCAACCCACAGGGGGCGACATTGGAAGCTTTCTTT.

This rearrangement joins TRBV28 to TRBJ2-1, with 12 bases lining up with TRBD2. J gave up 5 bases and V 5 bases, and 10 bases lay outside the gene matches. This CDR3 is built from 17 residues. CDR1 MDHEN and CDR2 SYDVKM come from the germline V gene. The CDR3, as DNA: TGTGCCAGCAGTCCCCGGACTAGCGGGAAGGGGGACAATGAGCAGTTCTTC. This codes for CASSPRTSGKGDNEQFF.

The V call is TRBV7-8, the J call TRBJ2-7; TRBD1 aligns across 7 bases. The V and J ends lost 5 bases and 7 bases, in that order; junction bases with no gene match: 5. Germline loops: CDR1 SGHVS, CDR2 FQNEAQ. CDR3 length equals 12 residues. The chain's CDR3 is CASSRQGGEQYF. CDR3 in DNA: TGTGCCAGCAGCAGACAGGGCGGGGAGCAGTACTTC.

The chain links TRBV3-1 (or the pseudogene TRBV3-2) to TRBJ2-7; D perhaps matches TRBD2 (6 bases). Between the trimmed V and J ends, which lost 1 base and 3 bases, there was a span of 10 bases. Germline V gives CDR1 LGHDT, CDR2 YNNKEL (reference sequence). The CDR3 is made up of 14 amino acids. CDR3 coding DNA: TGTGCCAGCAGCCAAGGGGGCGGGGTCTACGAGCAGTACTTC. It codes for CASSQGGGVYEQYF.

J is TRBJ1-1 and V is TRBV28; 12 bases are a match to TRBD1. This CDR3 region has 13 residues. The germline gives CDR1 MDHEN, CDR2 SYDVKM. The trim removed 8 bases at V and 6 bases at J, leaving 4 bases unmatched. CDR3 coding DNA: TGTGCCAGCTGGGACAGGGGGCTGGCTGAAGCTTTCTTT. This translates into CASWDRGLAEAFF. Full variable domain (outside the CDR3, taken from reference TRBV28 and TRBJ1-1): DVKVTQSSRYLVKRTGEKVFLECVQDMDHENMFWYRQDPGLGLRLIYFSYDVKMKEKGDIPEGYSVSREKKERFSLILESASTNQTSMYLCASWDRGLAEAFFGQGTRLTVV.

This sequence joins TRBV5-4 and TRBJ2-7; D is perhaps TRBD1 (8 bases). Per the germline V gene, CDR1 is SGHNT and CDR2 is YYREEE (reference sequence). V was clipped by 4 bases and J by 7 bases, with 18 bases between them. The CDR3 is made up of 14 amino acids. In nucleotides, the CDR3 is TGTGCCAGCAGCCTAGCGGACAGGGTAACGGAGCAGTACTTC. Its protein product is CASSLADRVTEQYF.

V gene TRBV28 combines with J gene TRBJ2-5; 8 bases match TRBD1. Trimming at V came to 6 bases and at J to 5 bases, leaving 5 bases not matched to a gene. Germline V gene lookup returns CDR1 MDHEN and CDR2 SYDVKM. The CDR3 covers 13 residues. CDR3 region: CASRRQGWETQYF. CDR3 sequence (DNA): TGTGCCAGCAGGCGACAGGGGTGGGAGACCCAGTACTTC.

V and J are TRBV7-2 and TRBJ2-5; perhaps TRBD1 as D (6 bases). Trimming removed 5 bases from V and 7 bases from J, with 14 bases in between. Germline loops: CDR1 SGHTA, CDR2 FQGNSA. The CDR3 sequence is 13 residues long. CDR3 in DNA: TGTGCCAGCAGCCAGACAGGTCCTGGGACCCAGTACTTC. Translation gives CASSQTGPGTQYF.

The table lists this clone with a few counts. This chain uses TRBV7-9 with TRBJ1-2; TRBD1 matches at 8 bases. Trimming took 5 bases from V and 6 from J; bases not matched to a gene: 8. Germline-derived CDR1 and CDR2 are SEHNR and FQNEAQ (reference sequence). CDR3 size: 14 residues. The CDR3 DNA sequence: TGTGCCAGCAGCGCCGGACAGGGTTGGAATGGCTACACCTTC. It translates to CASSAGQGWNGYTF.

The chain couples TRBV6-5 to TRBJ1-2; tentative D call: TRBD1 (5 bases). CDR1 and CDR2 (germline): MNHEY, SVGAGI. Trimming took off 6 bases at V and 2 bases at J, with 13 bases between the two ends. CDR3 size: 14 residues. CDR3 nucleotides: TGTGCCAGCAGACGGGGGAGGGGCAACTATGGCTACACCTTC. Amino acid sequence: CASRRGRGNYGYTF.

This chain joins TRBV11-1 and TRBJ2-2; D is perhaps TRBD2 (5 bases). In germline, CDR1 is SGHAT, CDR2 FQDESV (reference sequence). V was shortened by 0 bases and J by 7 bases, with 6 bases between the two germline ends. The CDR3 extends over 13 amino acids. CDR3: CASSLARDGELFF. The CDR3 nucleotides read TGTGCCAGCAGCTTAGCGAGGGACGGGGAGCTGTTTTTT.

The chain joins TRBV5-5 to TRBJ2-1; 9 bases align to TRBD2. The germline gives CDR1 SGHKS, CDR2 YYEKEE (reference sequence). The V gene end was trimmed by 3 bases and the J gene end by 1 base; junction bases not matched to a gene: 2. CDR3 size: 15 residues. In DNA form, the CDR3 reads TGTGCCAGCAGCTCAGCGGGGGGTTCCTACAATGAGCAGTTCTTC. Protein: CASSSAGGSYNEQFF. The entire variable domain, with the rest obtained from reference TRBV5-5 and TRBJ2-1, is as follows: DAGVTQSPTHLIKTRGQQVTLRCSPISGHKSVSWYQQVLGQGPQFIFQYYEKEERGRGNFPDRFSARQFPNYSSELNVNALLLGDSALYLCASSSAGGSYNEQFFGPGTRLTVL.

This chain joins TRBV5-8 and TRBJ2-1; 9 nucleotides line up with TRBD2. The CDR3 spans 16 residues. The junction had 14 bases not matched to a gene; V was cut back by 4 bases and J by 9 bases. Germline CDR1 is SGHTS and CDR2 is YDEGEE. DNA of the CDR3: TGTGCCAGCAGCCTCCCGGGTAGCGGGAGAGAGGGTGAGCAGTTCTTC. It is translated as CASSLPGSGREGEQFF.

The V gene is TRBV2, the J gene TRBJ1-6, with D possibly matching TRBD1 (6 bases). Trimming took off 8 bases at V and 6 bases at J, with 14 bases between the two ends. Germline CDR1 and CDR2: SNHLY and FYNNEI. This CDR3 spans 14 amino acids. This CDR3 is CASAGEGGNSPLHF. CDR3 DNA: TGTGCCAGCGCCGGAGAAGGGGGTAATTCACCCCTCCACTTT.

The chain links TRBV9 to TRBJ2-5; the D is unclear. V lost 0 bases and J lost 4, with 10 bases in between. The CDR3 is 14 amino acids. CDR1 is SGDLS, CDR2 YYNGEE, per germline. The CDR3 DNA reads as TGTGCCAGCAGCGTAGGCGGCGGCTTAGAGACCCAGTACTTC. Protein sequence: CASSVGGGLETQYF.

The gene calls are TRBV28 and TRBJ2-4, with D tentatively TRBD2 (6 bases). V shed 7 bases and J shed 3 bases, with 19 bases lying between them. Germline loops: CDR1 MDHEN, CDR2 SYDVKM. This CDR3 region has 16 residues. The CDR3 sequence: CASMAGIAGGKNIQYF. CDR3 nucleotide sequence: TGTGCCAGCATGGCGGGAATTGCCGGGGGCAAAAACATTCAGTACTTC.

This chain uses TRBV7-9 with TRBJ1-5; perhaps TRBD1 as D (6 bases). V lost 5 bases and J 4 bases, leaving 12 bases between the germline ends. The CDR3 is 14 residues long. Germline CDR1 and CDR2: SEHNR and FQNEAQ (reference sequence). In DNA form, the CDR3 reads TGTGCCAGCAGCCTACAGGGCCTTAATCAGCCCCAGCATTTT. Its translation is CASSLQGLNQPQHF.

The chain couples TRBV28 to TRBJ2-7; TRBD2 aligns across 7 bases. CDR3 length: 15 residues. Per the germline V gene, CDR1 is MDHEN and CDR2 is SYDVKM. J gave up 1 base and V 7 bases, and 10 bases lay outside the gene matches. Here the CDR3 DNA reads TGTGCCAGCAATCCCATCGGGGGGTTATCCTACGAGCAGTACTTC. It specifies CASNPIGGLSYEQYF. The whole variable domain, filled in from reference TRBV28 and TRBJ2-7, reads DVKVTQSSRYLVKRTGEKVFLECVQDMDHENMFWYRQDPGLGLRLIYFSYDVKMKEKGDIPEGYSVSREKKERFSLILESASTNQTSMYLCASNPIGGLSYEQYFGPGTRLTVT.

This chain links TRBV9 with TRBJ2-3, with a weak D call TRBD2 (6 bases). The germline CDR1 and CDR2 sequences are SGDLS and YYNGEE. The CDR3 extends over 15 amino acids. V lost 2 bases and J lost 3, with 13 bases in between. The CDR3 bases are TGTGCCAGCAGCGTCTCTAGCGTAGAAACAGATACGCAGTATTTT. The encoded protein is CASSVSSVETDTQYF. The full variable domain, with the rest looked up from reference TRBV9 and TRBJ2-3, is DSGVTQTPKHLITATGQRVTLRCSPRSGDLSVYWYQQSLDQGLQFLIQYYNGEERAKGNILERFSAQQFPDLHSELNLSSLELGDSALYFCASSVSSVETDTQYFGPGTRLTVL.

The chain is built from TRBV28 and TRBJ1-3, with 9 bases matching TRBD1. The length of the CDR3 is 16 residues. Germline V gene data show CDR1 as MDHEN and CDR2 as SYDVKM. V was pared by 4 bases and J by 0 bases, with 4 bases of the junction left unmatched. CDR3 DNA sequence: TGTGCCAGCAGTTCAACAGGGGGCAGCTCTGGAAACACCATATATTTT. Residues: CASSSTGGSSGNTIYF. Supplemented by reference TRBV28 and TRBJ1-3, the full variable domain reads DVKVTQSSRYLVKRTGEKVFLECVQDMDHENMFWYRQDPGLGLRLIYFSYDVKMKEKGDIPEGYSVSREKKERFSLILESASTNQTSMYLCASSSTGGSSGNTIYFGEGSWLTVV.